Included here is one T cell receptor beta chain sequence, with context. What it binds is unknown. Treatment of the sample: about 20 received Ad26.COV2.S at low or high dose, single or two shots; a few received placebo; per-sample allocation not given. Sampling was performed 63 days after the first vaccine or placebo injection. In Boston, the donor was an adult between 18-55 years of age. An Ad26 vector carrying the Wuhan-strain SARS-CoV-2 spike served as the vaccine. The CDR3 extends over 16 amino acids. Germline V gene lookup returns CDR1 MNHNS and CDR2 SASEGT. V was pared by 0 bases and J by 2 bases, with 12 bases between. This record belongs to a study of Ad26.COV2.S vaccination and SARS-CoV-2 variants. About the research overall: Dosing was one shot or two shots 56 days apart. General observations from the study: While placebo recipients had lower spike-specific TCR breadth, vaccine recipients had more.

The assay was immunoSEQ multiplex PCR, and TCRdb's table has in-frame clones only and misses some. This table has 380,000 or so clones, around nine tenths appearing once. V and J are TRBV6-1 and TRBJ2-3; maybe TRBD2 (6 bases). This TCR derives from a person between 18 and 65 years old who received the Ad26.COV2.S COVID-19 vaccine or a placebo. This material consisted of peripheral blood, taken in a trial of Ad26.COV2.S vaccine versus placebo. CDR3 DNA sequence: TGTGCCAGCAGTGAAGCGCTTTGGGACTTCACAGATACGCAGTATTTT. This gives the protein CASSEALWDFTDTQYF.